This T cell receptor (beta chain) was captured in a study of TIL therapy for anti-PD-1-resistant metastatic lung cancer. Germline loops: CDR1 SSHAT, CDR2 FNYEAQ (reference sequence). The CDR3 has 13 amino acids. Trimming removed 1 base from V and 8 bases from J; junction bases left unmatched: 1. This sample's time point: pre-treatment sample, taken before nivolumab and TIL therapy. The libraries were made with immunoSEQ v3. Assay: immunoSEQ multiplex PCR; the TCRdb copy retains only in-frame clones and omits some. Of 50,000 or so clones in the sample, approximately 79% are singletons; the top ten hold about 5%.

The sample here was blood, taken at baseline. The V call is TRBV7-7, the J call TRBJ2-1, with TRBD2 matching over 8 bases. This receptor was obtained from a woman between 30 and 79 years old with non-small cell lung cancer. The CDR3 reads CASSLDSGDEQFF. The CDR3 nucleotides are TGTGCCAGCAGCTTAGATAGCGGGGATGAGCAGTTCTTC.